This TCR beta chain derives from a study of blood T cell repertoires in COVID-19. Background on the study: Spain, Italy and the United States supplied samples that represented acute and convalescent COVID-19. PBMCs, B-cell-depleted T cells, or T cells were the source of the cDNA or gDNA that made up the material.

In the study's own analysis: The authors estimated nucleated cell counts from reference gene primer amplification. The repertoire was sequenced with immunoSEQ multiplex PCR; TCRdb's copy has only in-frame clones and lacks some. The D gene and trimming were derived from the DNA, and the V and J assignments and clone size from that table. The profile shows about 55,000 clones, approximately 78% of them singletons. The V end lost 4 bases, the J end lost 0 bases, and 3 bases lay between the germline ends. This CDR3 is 12 amino acids long. The sample comprised peripheral blood. The TCR originated in a human donor in a cohort sampled during active or convalescent COVID-19. The gene calls are TRBV12-3 or TRBV12-4 and TRBJ1-1; D unresolved. In nucleotides, the CDR3 is TGTGCCAGCAGTTATATGAACACTGAAGCTTTCTTT. Translation gives CASSYMNTEAFF.